A selection of T cell receptor beta chains follows, all from one sample in a study of T cell responses to AZD1222 COVID-19 vaccine. Clones were read by immunoSEQ multiplex PCR, and TCRdb kept only the in-frame ones, dropping some. The sample lists approximately 100,000 clones, roughly 89% occurring once. The sequenced sample was peripheral blood, obtained on day 0 of AZD1222 vaccination. The source of these receptors is an adult in good health. The CDR3 runs from the conserved cysteine through the conserved F or W. A D gene is named only where the DNA matches it firmly. Where a row states a size, it is once, few, many or the class of an expanded clone; other rows omit it.

d_gene,j_gene,abundance,v_gene,CDR3aa,CDR3nt
NA,TRBJ2-3,NA,TRBV13,CASSLGQASTDTQYF,TGTGCCAGCAGCTTAGGACAGGCTAGCACAGATACGCAGTATTTT
NA,TRBJ1-2,NA,TRBV7-3,CASSLQGNYGYTF,TGTGCCAGCAGCTTACAGGGAAACTATGGCTACACCTTC
TRBD1,TRBJ1-1,NA,TRBV6-5,CASRPLDRGRTEAFF,TGTGCCAGCAGACCCCTGGACAGGGGTCGAACTGAAGCTTTCTTT
NA,TRBJ1-1,once,TRBV7-9,CASSLLPAITNTEAFF,TGTGCCAGCAGCTTATTACCAGCTATCACGAACACTGAAGCTTTCTTT
NA,TRBJ1-6,NA,TRBV4-3,CASSQDLSVSSPLHF,TGCGCCAGCAGCCAAGATCTGTCCGTCTCCTCACCCCTCCACTTT
TRBD2,TRBJ2-3,NA,TRBV6-5,CASNSRGGHTDTQYF,TGTGCCAGCAACTCTCGGGGGGGCCACACAGATACGCAGTATTTT
TRBD2,TRBJ2-1,NA,TRBV25-1,CASSESSGLYNEQFF,TGTGCCAGCAGTGAATCTTCGGGACTATACAATGAGCAGTTCTTC
NA,TRBJ1-5,NA,TRBV20-1,CSASSPGGSNQPQHF,TGCAGTGCTAGTTCCCCGGGCGGAAGCAATCAGCCCCAGCATTTT
TRBD1,TRBJ1-2,NA,TRBV7-2,CASSAPGTGYGYTF,TGTGCCAGCAGCGCCCCCGGGACAGGTTATGGCTACACCTTC
NA,TRBJ2-3,NA,TRBV12-5,CASGTPGDTQYF,TGTGCTAGTGGTACCCCGGGGGATACGCAGTATTTT
TRBD1,TRBJ1-4,NA,TRBV5-5,CASSAYPGQSNEKLFF,TGTGCCAGCAGCGCATACCCGGGACAGTCTAATGAAAAACTGTTTTTT
TRBD1,TRBJ1-5,once,TRBV6-5,CAASSDRDQPQHF,TGTGCCGCCTCATCGGACAGGGACCAGCCCCAGCATTTT
NA,TRBJ2-3,NA,TRBV4-3,CASSQLEGLGADTQYF,TGCGCCAGCAGCCAATTAGAAGGCCTCGGGGCAGATACGCAGTATTTT
TRBD1,TRBJ1-1,NA,TRBV28,CASRPGQVNTEAFF,TGTGCCAGCAGACCCGGACAGGTTAACACTGAAGCTTTCTTT
TRBD2,TRBJ2-3,NA,TRBV7-3,CASSLLAGGGTDTQYF,TGTGCCAGCAGCCTATTAGCGGGGGGGGGCACAGATACGCAGTATTTT
NA,TRBJ1-1,NA,TRBV7-3,CASTDPVGGEAFF,TGTGCCAGCACCGATCCGGTGGGTGGGGAAGCTTTCTTT
NA,TRBJ2-1,NA,TRBV24-1,CATSDFAAQGGNEQFF,TGTGCCACCAGTGATTTCGCGGCCCAGGGTGGGAATGAGCAGTTCTTC
NA,TRBJ1-5,NA,TRBV4-1,CASSQAHRDGANQPQHF,TGCGCCAGCAGCCAAGCGCACCGGGACGGAGCCAATCAGCCCCAGCATTTT
NA,TRBJ1-5,NA,TRBV19,CASSQQSTRGPQHF,TGTGCCAGTAGCCAGCAAAGTACTAGGGGGCCCCAGCATTTT
TRBD1,TRBJ2-1,once,TRBV20-1,CSASGQGAVSYNEQFF,TGCAGTGCAAGTGGACAGGGGGCAGTATCCTACAATGAGCAGTTCTTC
NA,TRBJ1-2,few,TRBV27,CAPIEFYGYTF,TGTGCCCCAATAGAATTTTATGGCTACACCTTC
NA,TRBJ2-7,NA,TRBV2,CATGGPPSYEQYF,TGTGCCACCGGGGGACCCCCCTCCTACGAGCAGTACTTC
NA,TRBJ1-2,NA,TRBV2,CASSETSLYGYTF,TGTGCCAGCAGTGAGACATCACTGTATGGCTACACCTTC
TRBD1,TRBJ2-5,NA,TRBV11-1,CASSRGQGETQYF,TGTGCCAGCAGCCGAGGACAGGGAGAGACCCAGTACTTC
TRBD1,TRBJ1-2,NA,TRBV28,CASSTKVGTGALGGYTF,TGTGCCAGCAGTACTAAGGTGGGGACAGGGGCCCTGGGTGGCTACACCTTC
TRBD1,TRBJ1-2,NA,TRBV3-1/TRBV3-2,CASSQESRRQGALYGYTF,TGTGCCAGCAGCCAAGAGTCGAGGAGACAGGGGGCGCTTTATGGCTACACCTTC
TRBD1,TRBJ1-5,once,TRBV5-8,CASSLYRGQNQPQHF,TGTGCCAGCAGCCTGTACAGGGGGCAGAATCAGCCCCAGCATTTT
NA,TRBJ1-2,NA,TRBV25-1,CASSAPGVKGYTF,TGTGCCAGCAGTGCACCAGGGGTGAAGGGCTACACCTTC
NA,TRBJ2-7,NA,TRBV7-9,CASSLDPDEQYF,TGTGCCAGCAGCTTGGATCCGGACGAGCAGTACTTC
NA,TRBJ1-2,NA,TRBV7-8,CASSLMENYGYTF,TGTGCCAGCAGCTTAATGGAAAACTATGGCTACACCTTC
NA,TRBJ2-6,NA,TRBV7-8,CASSHRRVGSGANVLTF,TGTGCCAGCAGCCATCGGAGGGTGGGCTCTGGGGCCAACGTCCTGACTTTC
NA,TRBJ1-5,NA,TRBV18,CASSPSSAGSNQPQHF,TGTGCCAGCTCACCCTCGTCCGCAGGTAGCAATCAGCCCCAGCATTTT
TRBD2,TRBJ2-3,NA,TRBV7-6,CASSLSVAGGFGDTQYF,TGTGCCAGCAGCTTATCGGTAGCGGGGGGATTCGGAGATACGCAGTATTTT
NA,TRBJ1-2,NA,TRBV7-9,CASIPWRGSYGYTF,TGTGCCAGCATCCCTTGGCGGGGATCCTATGGCTACACCTTC
NA,TRBJ2-7,NA,TRBV24-1,CATSTGYEQYF,TGTGCCACTTCAACGGGGTACGAGCAGTACTTC